Sequencing of this T cell receptor (beta chain) was carried out in a study of T cell clonality in common variable immunodeficiency. General study findings and limits: CVID subjects shared fewer TCRbeta clones than healthy controls did. Reportedly, TCR beta sequences from common variable immunodeficiency showed fewer deletions and N-nucleotide insertions.

Produced via immunoSEQ multiplex PCR; TCRdb's table is partial and in-frame only. This table holds about 26,000 clones with no singletons; the top ten claim about 24%. This CDR3 contains 14 residues. Germline CDR1 and CDR2: MNHNS and SASEGT. V was cut by 1 base and J by 1 base, with 7 bases left in between. Most patients and controls had Caucasian heritage. CVID subjects were neither ill nor on immunomodulatory or immunosuppressive medication at sampling. This clone was seen many times. Its target is unknown. The read ends 3 residues shy of where the CDR3 ends; the end is completed using the germline J gene.

The chain uses TRBV6-1 and TRBJ1-1; the D gene is possibly TRBD1 (5 bases). Sequenced sample: peripheral blood mononuclear cells. This receptor was obtained from a human donor with common variable immunodeficiency. CDR3 sequence reads: CASSEDGGNTEAFF. The sequenced part of the CDR3 DNA is TGTGCCAGCAGTGAAGACGGGGGGAACACTGAA.